This T cell receptor beta chain derives from a study of beta chain features in type 1 diabetes. Study as a whole: Sorted cell examination encompassed approximately 110 million cells across all samples. Study-level results: Type 1 diabetes patients had TCRB CDR3s that were shorter (moderately but significantly so) in all four CD4+ subsets.

A sort by CD45RO/CCR7/CD25/CD127/CD95/CD27 yielded CD4+ naive, central memory, regulatory and stem cell-like memory cells. Turning to this clone: The antigen is undetermined.

The whole isolated RNA underwent reverse transcription, so sequencing captured expressed TCRB transcripts. The average for stem cell-like memory T cell samples was around 980,000 reads. Generated by immunoSEQ multiplex PCR, the TCRdb table keeps only in-frame clones and is missing some. The sample shows approximately 58,000 clones, 55% to 75% of them seen only once. The CDR3 runs 15 residues. Losses at the gene ends were 5 bases for V and 5 bases for J; bases not matched to a gene: 7. CDR1 MGHRA and CDR2 YSYEKL come from the germline V gene. The sequencing sample was made of stem cell memory CD4+ T cells from blood. This TCR came from a woman aged 25 to 45 with type 1 diabetes. The V call is TRBV4-1, the J call TRBJ1-5; 9 nucleotides line up with TRBD1. The CDR3 nucleotides read TGCGCCAGCAGCGATCCGGGACAGGGCTATCAGCCCCAGCATTTT. It is translated as CASSDPGQGYQPQHF.